This T cell receptor (beta chain) stems from a study of CD8 T cells in Susac syndrome. CDR1 and CDR2 (germline): MNHEY, SMNVEV (reference sequence). The trim removed 6 bases at V and 5 bases at J, leaving 10 bases unmatched. The CDR3 runs 15 residues. Whole-study results and caveats: The study acknowledged a relatively small number of individuals in its TCR sequencing and HLA analysis.

Random-hexamer reverse transcription was applied to about 0.5 to 1 ug RNA. Amplification of TCR beta CDR3 was carried out by immunoSEQ multiplex PCR, which covered 54 Vbeta and 13 Jbeta segments. TCRdb fed the immunoSEQ multiplex PCR reads into MiXCR, producing one record per CDR3 protein. The table includes tens of thousands of distinct CDR3 sequences, around 90% detected once. About this clonotype: Its antigen is still unknown.

The sequenced target, TCR beta, came from blood CD8+ and CD4+ T cells. Controls comprised healthy donors matched for age and sex. This chain uses TRBV27 with TRBJ2-7, with 10 bases that match TRBD1. Sequences were obtained from CD8+ T cells from PBMCs. This TCR came from a human donor in good health. In nucleotides, the CDR3 is TGTGCCAGCAGGGGGGTAGGGACAGGGGTCCACGAGCAGTACTTC. This sequence encodes CASRGVGTGVHEQYF.